The present entry profiles one TCR beta chain with its context. There is no known antigen for this receptor. Per-base quality was not reported, and no clone a single base away is much larger than it. Peripheral blood CD8+ and CD4+ T cells from healthy donors, Susac syndrome patients and multiple sclerosis patients were profiled by high-throughput TCR beta sequencing. Multiple sclerosis controls were treatment-naive patients with stable or active relapsing-remitting disease fulfilling revised McDonald criteria. Bulk CD8+ and CD4+ T cells were purified by magnetic negative isolation, while CD8+ TEMRA cells were enriched using FACS. Blood was collected in EDTA tubes and processed within 24 hours, with PBMCs isolated through density gradient centrifugation. PBMCs intended for TCR sequencing were cryopreserved in liquid nitrogen and were subsequently thawed in a 37 degrees C water bath. Purity of sorted or isolated CD4+, CD8+ and CD8+ TEMRA cells was at least 90%.

This sample is part of a study of CD8 T cells in Susac syndrome (dated by TCRdb to the late 2010s). The study in broad terms: The study used repertoire sequencing to test whether antigen drove CD8+ T cell activation and differentiation in Susac syndrome. CD8+ T cell repertoire clonality was compared between more than ten healthy donors, approximately 14 Susac syndrome patients and 15 multiple sclerosis patients. General conclusions and limits of the study: The number of individuals in the TCR sequencing and HLA analysis was acknowledged as relatively small.

RNA was extracted using the RNeasy kit, and roughly 0.5 to 1 microgram was reverse transcribed with random hexamers. The immunoSEQ multiplex PCR assay, which covers 54 Vbeta and 13 Jbeta segments, was used to amplify TCR beta CDR3 regions. To correct PCR amplification bias, a synthetic template baseline was used for both primer optimization and computational correction. The authors' pipeline ran thus. Reads were annotated to V, D and J genes according to IMGT and were analyzed with immunoSEQ Analyzer, with only productive sequences retained. Clonality was computed as one minus Shannon entropy normalized by log2 of the number of productive unique sequences. For each patient and control, public and private clones were evaluated within the 100 most prevalent clones. Clones were defined as Susac-specific if absent from the healthy and MS cohorts, from around 1,000 published viral clones and from other ImmuneACCESS disease sequences. The public reads were quality trimmed at Q25 with fastp and then assembled into clones with MiXCR by TCRdb, keeping productive beta chains. CDR3 protein duplicates are merged, each entry listing the most common genes and DNA. The V and J calls and clone size come from TCRdb's table, not from the authors' own analysis. The sample table holds some 400,000 distinct CDR3 sequences, of which approximately 85% were seen once. The top ten clones comprise under 0.15% of the sample.

According to the germline V gene (reference sequence), CDR1 reads MNHEY and CDR2 reads SMNVEV. Reading from cysteine to phenylalanine, the CDR3 counts 13 amino acids. The retained sequence is limited to the CDR3, 39 bases, with the frame set at the first base. V and J lose 3 bases and 7 bases, and a span of 10 bases separates them. The chain employs TRBV27 and TRBJ2-1; the D region may be TRBD1 or TRBD2, each matching 5 bases equally. The sample was CD8+ T cells from PBMCs. The clonotype was recovered from a human donor with multiple sclerosis. The CDR3 is CASSFGTLNEQFF. The nucleotides read TGTGCCAGCAGTTTCGGGACCCTTAATGAGCAGTTCTTC.